This TCR beta chain was captured by sequencing in a study of identical twins. Many counts were recorded for this clonotype. The antigen remains undetermined. TCRdb reanalysed the 5' RACE reads using MiXCR and keeps one entry per CDR3 protein. Altogether hundreds of thousands of distinct CDR3 sequences are present, around 6% being singletons, with the ten largest covering roughly 1.8%. General study results and limits: The models systematically underestimated how much out-of-frame TCR alpha was shared in monozygotic twins. Researchers caution that invariant MAIT and iNKT cells could partly confound zero-insertion analyses. Out-of-frame alpha sequences shared between twins exhibited an excess of low generation probability.

Germline values: CDR1 SGHTA, CDR2 FQGNSA. The CDR3 has 16 amino acids. V lost 1 base to trimming and J lost 0 bases, with 7 bases between them. This clonotype was obtained from a man younger than 35 in good health. The chain is built from TRBV7-2 and TRBJ2-6; possible D gene TRBD1, 6 bases. Sequences were obtained from naive T cells sorted from blood. CDR3 sequence reads: CASSLEGGSGANVLTF. The CDR3 nucleotides read TGTGCCAGCAGCTTAGAAGGGGGCTCTGGGGCCAACGTCCTGACTTTC.